This entry is about one TCR beta chain. Its specificity is unknown. Next came a second PCR, run for about 7 to 11 cycles, which used a sample-barcoded 5' primer along with a J-beta primer mix. TCRdb re-called the 5' RACE reads with MiXCR, one entry per CDR3 protein. This sample has around 620,000 distinct CDR3 sequences; roughly 28% occur once, and the top ten carry roughly 18%. The data are from a study of blood T cells in healthy people across ages. Findings and caveats of the study: Donors of long life had a larger count of naive CD4+ cells and greater diversity than aged donors. Donor CMV infection status was unknown, possibly confounding age-related changes in expanded clonotypes.

Trimming removed 1 base at V and 2 bases at J, with 9 bases between. CDR1 and CDR2 from the germline V gene are SGHRS and YFSETQ. This CDR3 region has 14 residues. The source is a woman aged 70-85 years in good health. The rearrangement links TRBV5-1 to TRBJ2-5; D gene uncertain. Sequenced sample: blood. The CDR3 bases are TGCGCCAGCAGCTTGATTCCGGAGCAAGAGACCCAGTACTTC. Translated: CASSLIPEQETQYF. Combining the CDR3 with reference TRBV5-1 and TRBJ2-5 gives the whole variable domain KAGVTQTPRYLIKTRGQQVTLSCSPISGHRSVSWYQQTPGQGLQFLFEYFSETQRNKGNFPGRFSGRQFSNSRSEMNVSTLELGDSALYLCASSLIPEQETQYFGPGTRLLVL.